This T cell receptor (beta chain) was obtained from a study of T cells after yellow fever vaccination. The length of the CDR3 is 11 residues. CDR1 is SGHTA and CDR2 is FQGNSA in the germline V gene. V was pared by 7 bases and J by 8 bases, with 8 bases between. There are a few counts of this clonotype. For TCR, cDNA came from 5'RACE template switching, which added a universal primer site and UMIs. A single record per CDR3 protein comes from TCRdb applying MiXCR to the 5' RACE reads. The sample lists 610,000 or so distinct CDR3 sequences; over 9% were seen once. The sample was PBMCs, taken on the day of the yellow fever booster vaccination. The sequence came from a man younger than 45 who received the YFV17D yellow fever vaccine. This chain joins TRBV7-2 and TRBJ2-2; D remains ambiguous. The DNA of the CDR3 is TGTGCCAGCACCCCGAAGGGGGAGCTGTTTTTT. Its protein product is CASTPKGELFF.